This T cell receptor (beta chain) emerged from a study of blood T cells in healthy people across ages. Deletions cut 7 bases from V and 0 bases from J, with 10 bases between. The CDR3 contains 14 residues. Germline V gene data show CDR1 as DFQATT and CDR2 as SNEGSKA (reference sequence). For every donor, a draw yielded about 9.7 milliliters of peripheral blood. Study conclusions and caveats: Significant beta diversity loss was already apparent by age approximately 37, declining roughly linearly.

Primers used in a second PCR of roughly 6 to 11 cycles were a sample-barcoded 5' primer and a J-beta primer mix. Each cDNA molecule carried a tag from a template-switch adaptor that contained 12 random nucleotides. Sequencing of every sample gave 2.5 million or more CDR3-containing paired-end reads. TCRdb re-called the 5' RACE reads with MiXCR, one entry per CDR3 protein. The sample yields fewer than 2,000,000 distinct CDR3 sequences, about 31% seen once. As regards this clonotype: Antigen specificity is unknown.

This TCR derives from a woman aged 25 to 39 in good health. The chain recombines TRBV20-1 with TRBJ2-6; D is unresolved. Sequencing was done on a sample of blood. CDR3 nucleotides: TGCAGTGTGGGCCGTACCTCTGGGGCCAACGTCCTGACTTTC. Translated: CSVGRTSGANVLTF.